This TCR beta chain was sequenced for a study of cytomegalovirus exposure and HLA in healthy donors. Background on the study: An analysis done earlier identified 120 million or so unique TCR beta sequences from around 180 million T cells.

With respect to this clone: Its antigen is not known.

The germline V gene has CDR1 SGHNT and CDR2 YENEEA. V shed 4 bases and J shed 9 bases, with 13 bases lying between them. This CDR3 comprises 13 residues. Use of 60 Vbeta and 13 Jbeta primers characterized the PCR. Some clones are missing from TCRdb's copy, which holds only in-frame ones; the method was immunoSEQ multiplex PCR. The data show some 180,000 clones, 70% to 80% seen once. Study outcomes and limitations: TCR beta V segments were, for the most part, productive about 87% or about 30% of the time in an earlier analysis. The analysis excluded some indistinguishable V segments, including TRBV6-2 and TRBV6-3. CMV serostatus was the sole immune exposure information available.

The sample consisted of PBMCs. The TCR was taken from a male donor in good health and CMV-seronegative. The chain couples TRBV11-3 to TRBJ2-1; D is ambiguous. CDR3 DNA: TGTGCCAGCAGCTCCCGGAGTAGGAGTGAGCAGTTCTTC. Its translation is CASSSRSRSEQFF.